A single sample gave rise to the 13 T cell receptor beta chains below, sequenced in a study of T-cell memory formation after mild COVID-19. Each CDR3 protein gets one entry after TCRdb re-called the 5' RACE reads with MiXCR. This table has about 150,000 distinct CDR3 sequences, roughly 28% appearing once. Sequencing used PBMCs or a T cell subset sorted from them (not recorded which). Receptors were obtained from an adult woman who had mild COVID-19 (a few samples of this study predate the infection). Cell type and time point are not known.

V and J are TRBV5-1 and TRBJ2-2, with D possibly TRBD2 on 5 matching bases. CDR1 and CDR2 (germline): SGHRS, YFSETQ. V dropped 0 bases and J dropped 5 bases, with 8 bases sitting between them. The CDR3 has 14 residues. CDR3 loop: CASSLESGTGELFF. Here the CDR3 DNA reads TGCGCCAGCAGCTTGGAGTCGGGGACCGGGGAGCTGTTTTTT.

V and J are TRBV5-5 and TRBJ2-7; 10 bases match TRBD1. Germline loops: CDR1 SGHKS, CDR2 YYEKEE (reference sequence). This CDR3 is built from 15 residues. Trimming took 4 bases from V and 4 from J; bases not matched to a gene: 8. The chain's CDR3 is CASSISGTGVYEQYF. CDR3 coding DNA: TGTGCCAGCAGCATCTCCGGGACAGGGGTTTACGAGCAGTACTTC.

In this sample, this clonotype turned up a few times. V gene TRBV3-2 combines with J gene TRBJ2-1; the table's D gene call, TRBD2, was not cross checked with the DNA. TRBV3-2 is assigned pseudogene status. CDR3 length equals 17 residues. As DNA, the CDR3 is TGTGCCAGCAGCCAAGATTCTAGCGGGAGCTCCTACAATGAGCAGTTCTTC. It is translated as CASSQDSSGSSYNEQFF.

Only a few counts were recorded for this clonotype. As DNA, the CDR3 is TGCGCCAGCAGCTTGGAGCAGGGGAGTAACACCAACACTGAAGCTTTCTTT. It translates to CASSLEQGSNTNTEAFF. The V call is TRBV5-1, the J call TRBJ1-1; D is perhaps TRBD1 (6 bases). V shed 0 bases and J shed 2 bases, with 17 bases lying between them. Germline CDR1 reads SGHRS; CDR2 reads YFSETQ. This CDR3 contains 17 residues.

J is TRBJ1-1 and V is TRBV7-9; no definite D call. The CDR3 is made up of 13 amino acids. V was shortened by 5 bases and J by 11 bases, with 18 bases between the two germline ends. Germline V gives CDR1 SEHNR, CDR2 FQNEAQ (reference sequence). CDR3 sequence reads: CASSPAVFRRAFF. CDR3 DNA sequence: TGTGCCAGCAGCCCTGCCGTTTTTCGAAGGGCTTTCTTT.

This clonotype was observed a few times. The V call is TRBV6-2 or TRBV6-3, the J call TRBJ2-1, with D perhaps TRBD2 (6 bases). The germline V and J ends were trimmed by 3 bases and 3 bases, with 12 bases remaining between them. Germline V gene sequence: CDR1 MNHEY, CDR2 SVGEGT. The CDR3 sequence is 15 residues long. The CDR3 sequence: CASSYSGTYYNEQFF. The CDR3 nucleotides read TGTGCCAGCAGTTATTCCGGGACTTACTACAATGAGCAGTTCTTC.

This clonotype was picked up a small number of times. This sequence joins TRBV7-2 and TRBJ1-3; 7 nucleotides align to TRBD1. V trimming: 11 bases; J trimming: 4 bases; junction bases outside the gene matches: 8. The CDR3 has 13 amino acids. Germline-derived CDR1 and CDR2 are SGHTA and FQGNSA. The chain's CDR3 is CADREPSGNTIYF. As DNA, the CDR3 is TGTGCCGACAGGGAGCCCTCCGGAAACACCATATATTTT.

This clonotype was seen many times. The chain joins TRBV12-3 or TRBV12-4 to TRBJ2-7; no clear D. Trimming removed 5 bases from V and 2 bases from J, with 7 bases in between. The CDR3 extends over 12 amino acids. The CDR3 nucleotides read TGTGCCAGCAGTCTAGGGACCTACGAGCAGTACTTC. This encodes CASSLGTYEQYF.

V is TRBV5-1 and J is TRBJ1-1; a possible D gene is TRBD1 (6 bases). The CDR3 consists of 18 residues. The germline V gene encodes CDR1 SGHRS and CDR2 YFSETQ. Trimming removed 2 bases from V and 0 bases from J, with 20 bases in between. The CDR3 reads CASSFGRGTGTLNTEAFF. CDR3 nucleotide sequence: TGCGCCAGCAGCTTTGGTCGGGGGACCGGGACACTGAACACTGAAGCTTTCTTT.

The chain has TRBV5-5 and TRBJ1-2; 8 positions agree with TRBD1. The ends lost 3 bases at V and 0 bases at J; junction bases unmatched: 7. The CDR3 contains 16 residues. The V gene's germline CDR1 is SGHKS and CDR2 YYEKEE (reference sequence). The CDR3 is CASSSDRALTNYGYTF. The CDR3 region has the DNA TGTGCCAGCAGCTCGGACAGGGCCCTAACTAACTATGGCTACACCTTC.

The gene calls are TRBV20-1 and TRBJ1-4; tentative D call: TRBD1 (5 bases). The CDR3 consists of 15 residues. The V gene lost 3 bases and the J gene lost 9 bases, with 20 bases spanning the gap. Germline V gene lookup returns CDR1 DFQATT and CDR2 SNEGSKA (reference sequence). The CDR3 bases are TGCAGTGCTAGCGAAACGGGACGTTCAGCGCAAAAACTGTTTTTT. This sequence encodes CSASETGRSAQKLFF.

The chain has TRBV4-3 and TRBJ2-7; a weak D match, TRBD2 (6 bases). Germline values: CDR1 LGHNA, CDR2 YSLEER. This CDR3 is 17 amino acids long. Trimming removed 0 bases at V and 6 bases at J, with 21 bases between. CDR3 nucleotide sequence: TGCGCCAGCAGCCAAGAATTTGGACGCGGAGGGCCGGTCGAGCAGTACTTC. Translating gives CASSQEFGRGGPVEQYF.

This clonotype was seen many times. The chain is built from TRBV29-1 and TRBJ1-2, with a weak D call TRBD1 (5 bases). The CDR3 has 13 amino acids. V dropped 0 bases and J dropped 8 bases, with 13 bases sitting between them. Germline lookup yields CDR1 SQVTM and CDR2 ANQGSEA. The CDR3 DNA is TGCAGCGTTGAAGATCTTCACCAGGGAGGCTACACCTTC. Translation: CSVEDLHQGGYTF. Variable domain in full (rest from reference TRBV29-1 and TRBJ1-2): SAVISQKPSRDICQRGTSLTIQCQVDSQVTMMFWYRQQPGQSLTLIATANQGSEATYESGFVIDKFPISRPNLTFSTLTVSNMSPEDSSIYLCSVEDLHQGGYTFGSGTRLTVV.